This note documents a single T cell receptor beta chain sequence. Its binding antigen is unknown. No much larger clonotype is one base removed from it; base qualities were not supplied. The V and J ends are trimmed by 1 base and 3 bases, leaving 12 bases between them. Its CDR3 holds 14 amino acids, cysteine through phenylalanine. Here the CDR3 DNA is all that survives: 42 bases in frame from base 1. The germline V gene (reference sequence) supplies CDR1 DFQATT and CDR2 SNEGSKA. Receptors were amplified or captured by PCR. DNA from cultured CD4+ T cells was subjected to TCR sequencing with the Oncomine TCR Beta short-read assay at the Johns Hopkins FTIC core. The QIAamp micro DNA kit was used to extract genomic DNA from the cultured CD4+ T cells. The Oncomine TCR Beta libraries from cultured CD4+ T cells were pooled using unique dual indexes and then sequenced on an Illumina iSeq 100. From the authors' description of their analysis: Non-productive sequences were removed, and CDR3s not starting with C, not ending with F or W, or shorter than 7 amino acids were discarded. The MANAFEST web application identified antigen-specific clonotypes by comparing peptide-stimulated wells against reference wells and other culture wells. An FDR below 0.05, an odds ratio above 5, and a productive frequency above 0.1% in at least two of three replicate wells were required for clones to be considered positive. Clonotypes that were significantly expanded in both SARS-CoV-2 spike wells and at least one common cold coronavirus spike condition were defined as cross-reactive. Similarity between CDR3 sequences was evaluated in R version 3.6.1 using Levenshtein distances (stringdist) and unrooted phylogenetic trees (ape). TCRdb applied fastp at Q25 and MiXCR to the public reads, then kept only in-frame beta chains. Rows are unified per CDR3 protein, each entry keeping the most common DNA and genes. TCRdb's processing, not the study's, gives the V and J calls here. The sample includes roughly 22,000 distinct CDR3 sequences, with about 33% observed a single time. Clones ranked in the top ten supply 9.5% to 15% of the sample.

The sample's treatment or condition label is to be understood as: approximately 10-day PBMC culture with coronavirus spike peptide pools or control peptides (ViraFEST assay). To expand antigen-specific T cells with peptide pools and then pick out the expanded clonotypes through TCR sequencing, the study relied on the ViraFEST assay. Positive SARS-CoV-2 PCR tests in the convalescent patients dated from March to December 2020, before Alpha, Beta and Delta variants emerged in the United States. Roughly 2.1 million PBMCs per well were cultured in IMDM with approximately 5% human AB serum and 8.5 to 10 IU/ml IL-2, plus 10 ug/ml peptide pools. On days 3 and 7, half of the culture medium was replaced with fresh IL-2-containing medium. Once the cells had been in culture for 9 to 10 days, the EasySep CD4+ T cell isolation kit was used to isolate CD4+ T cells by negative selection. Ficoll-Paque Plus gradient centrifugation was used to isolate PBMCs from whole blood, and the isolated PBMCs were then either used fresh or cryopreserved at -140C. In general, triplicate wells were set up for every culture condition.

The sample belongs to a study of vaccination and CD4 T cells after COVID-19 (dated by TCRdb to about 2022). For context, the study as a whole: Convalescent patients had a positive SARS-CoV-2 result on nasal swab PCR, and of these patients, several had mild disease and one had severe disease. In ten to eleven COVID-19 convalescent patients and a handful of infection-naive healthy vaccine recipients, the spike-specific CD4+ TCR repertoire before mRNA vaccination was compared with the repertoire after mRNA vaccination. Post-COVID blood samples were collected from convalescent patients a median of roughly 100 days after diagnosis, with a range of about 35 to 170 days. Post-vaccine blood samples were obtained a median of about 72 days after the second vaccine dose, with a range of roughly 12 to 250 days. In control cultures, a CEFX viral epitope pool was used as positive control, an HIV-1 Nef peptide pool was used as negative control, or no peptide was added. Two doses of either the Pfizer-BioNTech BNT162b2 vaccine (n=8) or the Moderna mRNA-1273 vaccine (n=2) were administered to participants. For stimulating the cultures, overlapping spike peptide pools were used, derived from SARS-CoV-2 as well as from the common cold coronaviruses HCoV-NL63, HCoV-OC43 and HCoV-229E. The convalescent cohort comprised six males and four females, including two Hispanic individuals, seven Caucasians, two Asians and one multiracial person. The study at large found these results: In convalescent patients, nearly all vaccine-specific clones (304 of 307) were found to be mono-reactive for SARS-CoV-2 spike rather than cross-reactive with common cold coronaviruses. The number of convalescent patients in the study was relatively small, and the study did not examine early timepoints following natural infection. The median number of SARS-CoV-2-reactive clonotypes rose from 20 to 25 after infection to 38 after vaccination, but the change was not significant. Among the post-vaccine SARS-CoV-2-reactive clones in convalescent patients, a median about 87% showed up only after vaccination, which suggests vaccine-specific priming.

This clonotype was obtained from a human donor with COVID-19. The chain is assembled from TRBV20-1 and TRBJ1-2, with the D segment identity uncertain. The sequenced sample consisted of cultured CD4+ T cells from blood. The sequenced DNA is TGCAGTGCTAGAGCGACGGCAGTGGACTATGGCTACACCTTC. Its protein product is CSARATAVDYGYTF.